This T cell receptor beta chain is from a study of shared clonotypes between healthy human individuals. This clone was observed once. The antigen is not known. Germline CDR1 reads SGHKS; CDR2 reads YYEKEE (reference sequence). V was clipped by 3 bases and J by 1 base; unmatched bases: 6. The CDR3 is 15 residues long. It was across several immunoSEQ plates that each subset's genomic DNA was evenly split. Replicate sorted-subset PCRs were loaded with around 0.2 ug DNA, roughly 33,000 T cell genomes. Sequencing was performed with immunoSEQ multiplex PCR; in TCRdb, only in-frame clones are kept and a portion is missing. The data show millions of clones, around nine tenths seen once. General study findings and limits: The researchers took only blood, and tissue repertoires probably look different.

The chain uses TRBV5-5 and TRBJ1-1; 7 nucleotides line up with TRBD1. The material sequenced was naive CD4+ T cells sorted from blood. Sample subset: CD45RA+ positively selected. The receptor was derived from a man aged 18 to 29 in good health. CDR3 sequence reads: CASSSRGGGNTEAFF. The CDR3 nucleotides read TGTGCCAGCAGCTCTCGAGGGGGCGGGAACACTGAAGCTTTCTTT.